The entry below gives a single T cell receptor (beta chain) sequence along with its context. The record originates from a study of OX40 agonist ivuxolimab in advanced cancers. Produced via immunoSEQ multiplex PCR; TCRdb's table is partial and in-frame only. The table has roughly 41,000 clones, more than 85% seen once. The CDR3 totals 19 residues. Trimming took 0 bases from V and 5 from J; bases not matched to a gene: 17. The V gene's germline CDR1 is LGHNA and CDR2 YNFKEQ. The clonotype comes from an adult with an advanced solid tumor such as melanoma, head and neck, liver or kidney cancer. The chain recombines TRBV4-2 with TRBJ2-3, with TRBD2 matching over 7 bases. This specimen was CD4+ or CD8+ T cells sorted from blood, taken in a trial of the OX40 agonist ivuxolimab. CDR3 coding DNA: TGTGCCAGCAGCCAAGATACTCAATGGGCGGGAGAGGGAGAAGATACGCAGTATTTT. Residues: CASSQDTQWAGEGEDTQYF.